The TCR beta chain under discussion was sequenced for a study of T-cell memory formation after mild COVID-19. Germline CDR1 and CDR2: MGHRA and YSYEKL. The CDR3 has 14 amino acids. Trimming removed 1 base from V and 1 base from J, with 7 bases in between. TCRdb reprocessed the 5' RACE reads with MiXCR, giving one entry per CDR3 protein. The sample records about 440,000 distinct CDR3 sequences, 15% to 20% being singletons. The rearrangement uses TRBV4-1 and TRBJ2-5; D is ambiguous. This TCR was recovered from an adult woman who had mild COVID-19 (a few samples of this study predate the infection). Cell type and time point are not known. Sequences were obtained from PBMCs or a T cell subset sorted from them (not recorded which). The CDR3 protein is CASSQVNVQETQYF. CDR3 nucleotide sequence: TGCGCCAGCAGCCAAGTGAATGTCCAAGAGACCCAGTACTTC.